Following are 5 T cell receptor beta chains from one sample sequenced in a study of control samples from healthy donors and cancer patients. Sequencing used immunoSEQ multiplex PCR; TCRdb keeps in-frame clones, though not all of them. The table has about 75,000 clones, 84% seen once. Input material: blood. These receptors were obtained from a man between 45 and 60 years old in good health.

There are a few counts of this clone. V is TRBV15 and J is TRBJ1-5; no clear D. Germline values: CDR1 LNHNV, CDR2 YYDKDF (reference sequence). V was clipped by 5 bases and J by 0 bases, with 11 bases between them. The CDR3 has 15 amino acids. For the CDR3, the DNA is TGTGCCACCAGCCGCGACGGGCCTAGCAATCAGCCCCAGCATTTT. Its translation is CATSRDGPSNQPQHF.

V and J are TRBV5-6 and TRBJ1-2; no clear D gene. The germline CDR1 and CDR2 sequences are SGHDT and YYEEEE. The CDR3 covers 11 residues. The V gene lost 2 bases and the J gene lost 6 bases, with 5 bases spanning the gap. Written as DNA, the CDR3 is TGTGCCAGCAGCTTAACCGATGGCTACACCTTC. It specifies CASSLTDGYTF.

The J gene is TRBJ2-3, the V gene TRBV13; tentatively, D is TRBD1 (6 bases). V was cut by 2 bases and J by 4 bases, with 10 bases left in between. The germline CDR1 and CDR2 sequences are PRHDT and FYEKMQ (reference sequence). This CDR3 has 14 amino acids. The DNA of the CDR3 is TGTGCCAGCAGCTTAAACAGGGATGCAGATACGCAGTATTTT. Its protein product is CASSLNRDADTQYF. Drawing the rest from reference TRBV13 and TRBJ2-3, the complete variable domain is AAGVIQSPRHLIKEKRETATLKCYPIPRHDTVYWYQQGPGQDPQFLISFYEKMQSDKGSIPDRFSAQQFSDYHSELNMSSLELGDSALYFCASSLNRDADTQYFGPGTRLTVL.

This sequence joins TRBV7-3 and TRBJ2-1; tentative D call: TRBD2 (6 bases). The V end lost 5 bases, the J end lost 8 bases, and 16 bases lay between the germline ends. Germline CDR1 is SGHTA and CDR2 is FQGTGA. The CDR3 is 14 residues long. CDR3 residues: CASSPSWGDDEQFF. CDR3 DNA: TGTGCCAGCAGCCCCTCCTGGGGGGATGATGAGCAGTTCTTC.

CDR3: CASSDPLAGSRYGLAKNIQYF. In DNA form, the CDR3 reads TGTGCCAGTAGCGATCCGTTAGCTGGATCTCGTTACGGGTTAGCCAAAAACATTCAGTACTTC. V is TRBV19 and J is TRBJ2-4; D ambiguous. This CDR3 is 21 amino acids long. V was shortened by 6 bases and J by 0 bases, with 30 bases between the two germline ends. Germline V gene data show CDR1 as LNHDA and CDR2 as SQIVND (reference sequence).